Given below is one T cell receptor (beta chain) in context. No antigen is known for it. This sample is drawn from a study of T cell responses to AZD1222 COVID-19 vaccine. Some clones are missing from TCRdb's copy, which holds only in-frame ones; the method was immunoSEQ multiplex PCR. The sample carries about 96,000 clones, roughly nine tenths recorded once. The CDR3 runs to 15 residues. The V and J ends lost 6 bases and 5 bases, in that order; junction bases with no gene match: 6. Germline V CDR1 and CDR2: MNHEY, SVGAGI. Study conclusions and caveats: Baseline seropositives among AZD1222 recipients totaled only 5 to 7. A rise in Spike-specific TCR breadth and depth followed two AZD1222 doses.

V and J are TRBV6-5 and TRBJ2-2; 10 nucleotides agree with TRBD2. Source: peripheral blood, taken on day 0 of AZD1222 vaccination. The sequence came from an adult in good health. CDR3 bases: TGTGCCAGCAGATGGACTAGCGGAGATACCGGGGAGCTGTTTTTT. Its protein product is CASRWTSGDTGELFF.